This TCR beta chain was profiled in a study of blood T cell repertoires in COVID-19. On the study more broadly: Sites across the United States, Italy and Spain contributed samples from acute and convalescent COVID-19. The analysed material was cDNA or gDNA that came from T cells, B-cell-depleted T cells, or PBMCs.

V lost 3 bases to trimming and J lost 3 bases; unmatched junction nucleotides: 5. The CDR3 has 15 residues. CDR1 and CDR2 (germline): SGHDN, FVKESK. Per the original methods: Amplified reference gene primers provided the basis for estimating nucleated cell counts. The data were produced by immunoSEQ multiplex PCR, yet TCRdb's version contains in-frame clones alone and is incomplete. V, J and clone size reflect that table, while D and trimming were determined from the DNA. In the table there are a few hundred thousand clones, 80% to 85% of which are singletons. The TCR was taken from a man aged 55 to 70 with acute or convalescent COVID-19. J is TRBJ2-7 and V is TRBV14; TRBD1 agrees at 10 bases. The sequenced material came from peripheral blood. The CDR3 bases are TGTGCCAGCAGCCAGGGGACAGGGGTCCTCTACGAGCAGTACTTC. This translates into CASSQGTGVLYEQYF.